The source of this T cell receptor (beta chain) is a study of blood T cells in healthy people across ages. The CDR3 covers 14 residues. V lost 6 bases and J 5 bases, leaving 14 bases between the germline ends. Germline V gene lookup returns CDR1 LGHNA and CDR2 YNFKEQ. It was with a sample-barcoded 5' primer and a J-beta primer mix that a second PCR of roughly 7 to 12 cycles was run. TCRdb redid the calling of the 5' RACE reads with MiXCR, one entry per CDR3 protein. This table has more than 1.4 million distinct CDR3 sequences, around 42% appearing once. The sequence was collected from a young woman in good health. The V call is TRBV4-2, the J call TRBJ2-1, with D possibly being TRBD2 (5 bases). Sequencing input: blood. The CDR3 loop is CASSLAGTDNEQFF. The CDR3 nucleotides are TGTGCCAGCAGTCTCGCGGGTACCGACAATGAGCAGTTCTTC.